The following is a T cell receptor (beta chain) sequence with its context. The sample originates from a study of CD8 T cells in Susac syndrome. A quantity of about 0.5 to 1 ug RNA underwent reverse transcription using random hexamers. TCRdb re-called the immunoSEQ multiplex PCR reads through MiXCR, storing one row per CDR3 protein. This table holds about 280,000 distinct CDR3 sequences, roughly 84% found once. The CDR3 covers 16 residues. Trimming stripped 0 bases from V and 4 bases from J, with 15 bases between. Germline V gene lookup returns CDR1 SNHLY and CDR2 FYNNEI. Sequencing was performed on CD8+ T cells from PBMCs. This clonotype originated in a human donor with multiple sclerosis. The chain links TRBV2 to TRBJ1-2; D gene uncertain. CDR3: CASSEAETVTLYGYTF. CDR3 nucleotide sequence: TGTGCCAGCAGTGAAGCTGAAACAGTAACCCTCTATGGCTACACCTTC.